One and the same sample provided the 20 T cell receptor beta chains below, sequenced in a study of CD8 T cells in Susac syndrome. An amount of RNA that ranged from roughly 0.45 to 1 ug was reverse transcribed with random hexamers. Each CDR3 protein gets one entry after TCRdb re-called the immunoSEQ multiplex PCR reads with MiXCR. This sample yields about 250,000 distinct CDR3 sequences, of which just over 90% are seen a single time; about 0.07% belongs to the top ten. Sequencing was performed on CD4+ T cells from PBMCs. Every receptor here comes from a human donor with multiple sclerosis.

The DNA for the CDR3 is TGTGCCAGCAGCGTCGACAGGGTGAACACCGGGGAGCTGTTTTTT. It encodes CASSVDRVNTGELFF. This chain links TRBV5-4 with TRBJ2-2, with 7 bases aligning to TRBD1. V shed 4 bases and J 1 base; nucleotides not matched to a gene: 4. The CDR3 extends over 15 amino acids. Per germline, CDR1 SGHNT and CDR2 YYREEE (reference sequence).

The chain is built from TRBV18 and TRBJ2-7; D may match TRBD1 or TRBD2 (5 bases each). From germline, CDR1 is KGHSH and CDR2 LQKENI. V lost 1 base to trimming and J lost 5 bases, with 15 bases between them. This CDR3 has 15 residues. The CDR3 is CASSPRGTADDEQYV. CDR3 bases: TGTGCCAGCTCACCACGAGGGACCGCGGATGACGAGCAGTACGTC.

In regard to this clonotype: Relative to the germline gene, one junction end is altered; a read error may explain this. The CDR3 region has the DNA TGTGCCAGCAGCATGGGACGTTACAATAAGCAGTTCTTC. This encodes CASSMGRYNKQFF. The chain couples TRBV7-8 to TRBJ2-1, with D perhaps being TRBD1 or TRBD2 (5 bases each). The germline CDR1 and CDR2 sequences are SGHVS and FQNEAQ. The CDR3 is made up of 13 amino acids.

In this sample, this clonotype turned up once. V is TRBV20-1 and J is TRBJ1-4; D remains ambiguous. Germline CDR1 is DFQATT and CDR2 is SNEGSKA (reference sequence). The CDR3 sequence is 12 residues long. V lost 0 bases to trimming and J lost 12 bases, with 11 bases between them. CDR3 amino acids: CSAREAAHELFF. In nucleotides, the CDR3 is TGCAGTGCTAGAGAAGCCGCCCACGAACTGTTTTTT.

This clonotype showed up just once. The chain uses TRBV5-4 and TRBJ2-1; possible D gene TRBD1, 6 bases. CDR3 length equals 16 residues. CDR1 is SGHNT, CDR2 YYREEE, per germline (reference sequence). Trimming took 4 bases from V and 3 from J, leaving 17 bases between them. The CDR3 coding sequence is TGTGCCAGCAGCCCAACAACGGGACAAAACTACAATGAGCAGTTCTTC. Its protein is CASSPTTGQNYNEQFF. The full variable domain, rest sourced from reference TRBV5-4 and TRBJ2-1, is ETGVTQSPTHLIKTRGQQVTLRCSSQSGHNTVSWYQQALGQGPQFIFQYYREEENGRGNFPPRFSGLQFPNYSSELNVNALELDDSALYLCASSPTTGQNYNEQFFGPGTRLTVL.

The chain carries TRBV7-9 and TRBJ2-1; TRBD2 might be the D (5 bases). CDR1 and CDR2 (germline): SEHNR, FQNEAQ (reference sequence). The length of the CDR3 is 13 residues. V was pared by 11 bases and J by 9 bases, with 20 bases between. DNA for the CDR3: TGTGCCCTAATTAGCGAGGCAAGCGGTGAGCAGTTCTTC. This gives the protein CALISEASGEQFF.

The CDR3 is CSVERAGGDTQYF. The CDR3, as DNA: TGCAGCGTTGAAAGGGCAGGTGGGGATACGCAGTATTTT. The chain couples TRBV29-1 to TRBJ2-3; unclear D gene. CDR1 is SQVTM, CDR2 ANQGSEA, per germline. V was shortened by 2 bases and J by 6 bases, with 12 bases between the two germline ends. The CDR3 spans 13 residues.

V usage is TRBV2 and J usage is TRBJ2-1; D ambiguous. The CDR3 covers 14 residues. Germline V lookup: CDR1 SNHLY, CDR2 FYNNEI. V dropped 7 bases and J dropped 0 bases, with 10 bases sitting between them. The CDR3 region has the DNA TGTGCCAGCATCGTACAGAGCTCCTACAATGAGCAGTTCTTC. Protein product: CASIVQSSYNEQFF.

DNA for the CDR3: TGTGCCAGCAGCTTACCGGAGAGAGTCGCTGAAGCTTTCTTT. Its protein product is CASSLPERVAEAFF. The gene calls are TRBV7-9 and TRBJ1-1; D unclear. From germline, CDR1 is SEHNR and CDR2 FQNEAQ (reference sequence). The CDR3 has 14 amino acids. Trimming cost V 2 bases and J 6 bases, with 13 bases left between them.

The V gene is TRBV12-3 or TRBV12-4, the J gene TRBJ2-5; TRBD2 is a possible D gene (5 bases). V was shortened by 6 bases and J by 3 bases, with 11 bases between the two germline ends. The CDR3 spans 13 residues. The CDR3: CASSLHGKETQYF. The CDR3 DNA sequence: TGTGCCAGCAGCCTACACGGGAAAGAGACCCAGTACTTC.

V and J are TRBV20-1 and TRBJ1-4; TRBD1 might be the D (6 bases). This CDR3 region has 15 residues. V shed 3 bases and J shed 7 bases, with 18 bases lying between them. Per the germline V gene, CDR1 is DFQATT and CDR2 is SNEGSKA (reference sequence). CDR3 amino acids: CSASPSGGAGEKLFF. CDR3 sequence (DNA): TGCAGTGCTAGCCCCTCGGGGGGGGCGGGTGAAAAACTGTTTTTT.

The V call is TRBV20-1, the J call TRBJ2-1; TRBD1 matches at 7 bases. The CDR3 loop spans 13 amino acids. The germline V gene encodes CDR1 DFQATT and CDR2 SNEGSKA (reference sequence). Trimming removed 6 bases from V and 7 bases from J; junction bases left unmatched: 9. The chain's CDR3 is CSASGGVGNEQFF. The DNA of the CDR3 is TGCAGTGCCTCAGGGGGTGTTGGGAATGAGCAGTTCTTC.

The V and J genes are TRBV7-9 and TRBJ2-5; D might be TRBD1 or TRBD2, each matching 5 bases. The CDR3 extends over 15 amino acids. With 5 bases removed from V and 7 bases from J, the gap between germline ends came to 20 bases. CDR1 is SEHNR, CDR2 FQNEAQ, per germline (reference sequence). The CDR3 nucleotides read TGTGCCAGCAGCAACGAGAGGGACGGATGGGCGACCCAGTACTTC. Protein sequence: CASSNERDGWATQYF.

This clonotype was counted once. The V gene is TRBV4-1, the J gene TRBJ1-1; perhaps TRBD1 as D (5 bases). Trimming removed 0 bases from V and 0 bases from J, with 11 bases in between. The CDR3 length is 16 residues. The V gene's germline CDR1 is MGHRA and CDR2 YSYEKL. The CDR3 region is CASSQDVGRMNTEAFF. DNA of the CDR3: TGCGCCAGCAGCCAAGATGTGGGGCGGATGAACACTGAAGCTTTCTTT.

For the CDR3, the DNA is TGCAGCGTTGCCCCCGGCGGGGCGCGGAAGACCCAGTACTTC. Translated: CSVAPGGARKTQYF. The chain joins TRBV29-1 to TRBJ2-5, with D possibly matching TRBD2 (6 bases). Deletions cut 4 bases from V and 6 bases from J, with 18 bases between. The CDR3 contains 14 residues. Per germline, CDR1 SQVTM and CDR2 ANQGSEA.

The CDR3 loop reads CASSVGLGDYEAFF. The CDR3 region has the DNA TGTGCCAGCAGCGTAGGGTTAGGGGACTATGAAGCTTTCTTT. J is TRBJ1-1 and V is TRBV9; D is possibly TRBD1 (5 bases). Germline CDR1 is SGDLS and CDR2 is YYNGEE. This CDR3 spans 14 amino acids. V was shortened by 0 bases and J by 7 bases, with 13 bases between the two germline ends.

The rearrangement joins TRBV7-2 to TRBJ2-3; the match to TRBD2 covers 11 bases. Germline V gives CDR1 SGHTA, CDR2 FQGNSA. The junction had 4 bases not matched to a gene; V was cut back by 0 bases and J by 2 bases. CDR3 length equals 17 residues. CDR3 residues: CASSLAGTSGHTDTQYF. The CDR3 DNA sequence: TGTGCCAGCAGCTTAGCCGGGACTAGCGGTCACACAGATACGCAGTATTTT.

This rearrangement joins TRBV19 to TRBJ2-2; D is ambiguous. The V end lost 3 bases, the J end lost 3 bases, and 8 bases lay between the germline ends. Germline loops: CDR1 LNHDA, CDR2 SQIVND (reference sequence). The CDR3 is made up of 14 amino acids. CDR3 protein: CASSIGQDTGELFF. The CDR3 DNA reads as TGTGCCAGTAGTATTGGTCAGGACACCGGGGAGCTGTTTTTT.

For the CDR3, the DNA is TGTGCCAGCTCCGGGACAGGGGTTAAAGAGACCCAGTACTTC. This sequence encodes CASSGTGVKETQYF. The chain is built from TRBV6-1 and TRBJ2-5; 10 nucleotides line up with TRBD1. Germline-derived CDR1 and CDR2 are MNHNS and SASEGT. There are 14 residues in the CDR3. With 8 bases clipped from V and 3 bases from J, the junction kept 6 bases outside the gene matches.

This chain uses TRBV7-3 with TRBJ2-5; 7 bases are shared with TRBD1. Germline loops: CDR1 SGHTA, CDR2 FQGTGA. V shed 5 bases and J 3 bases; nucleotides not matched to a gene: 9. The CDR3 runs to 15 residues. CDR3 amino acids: CASSLRDSEKETQYF. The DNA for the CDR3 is TGTGCCAGCAGCCTTCGGGACAGTGAAAAAGAGACCCAGTACTTC.